These 8 T cell receptor beta chains originate from one sample sequenced in a study of identical twins. TCRdb re-called the 5' RACE reads through MiXCR, storing one row per CDR3 protein. The profile shows 500,000 to 550,000 distinct CDR3 sequences, 20% to 25% of them singletons. This sample also appeared in a second study, on yellow fever vaccine responses in identical twins.

The sequenced sample consisted of CD4+ T cells sorted from blood. The receptors here all came from a woman younger than 35 in good health.

This clonotype was found a few times. This chain uses TRBV7-9 with TRBJ2-7; the match to TRBD2 covers 10 bases. J gave up 0 bases and V 0 bases, and 2 bases lay outside the gene matches. This CDR3 has 16 amino acids. Per the germline V gene, CDR1 is SEHNR and CDR2 is FQNEAQ (reference sequence). Written as DNA, the CDR3 is TGTGCCAGCAGCTTAGCTAGCGGGAGGCACTCCTACGAGCAGTACTTC. Protein: CASSLASGRHSYEQYF.

The rearrangement joins TRBV20-1 to TRBJ1-1; D is perhaps TRBD1 (6 bases). The V gene lost 6 bases and the J gene lost 3 bases, with 11 bases spanning the gap. Germline-derived CDR1 and CDR2 are DFQATT and SNEGSKA (reference sequence). This CDR3 has 12 amino acids. CDR3 nucleotide sequence: TGCAGTGCGAGTACAGGGTACACTGAAGCTTTCTTT. Amino acid sequence: CSASTGYTEAFF.

This chain uses TRBV12-3 or TRBV12-4 with TRBJ2-2; the match to TRBD2 covers 10 bases. V lost 5 bases to trimming and J lost 6 bases; unmatched junction nucleotides: 6. The CDR3 extends over 15 amino acids. The CDR3 nucleotides are TGTGCCAGCAGTAGGACTAGCGGCATCCCCGGGGAGCTGTTTTTT. As protein: CASSRTSGIPGELFF.

The chain recombines TRBV7-2 with TRBJ2-2; D gene ambiguous. This CDR3 region has 17 residues. Trimming pared 2 bases from V and 1 base from J, leaving 14 bases between. Germline V gene data show CDR1 as SGHTA and CDR2 as FQGNSA. CDR3 sequence (DNA): TGTGCCAGCAGCTTAAAATCCGGGCCTCTGAACACCGGGGAGCTGTTTTTT. Protein sequence: CASSLKSGPLNTGELFF.

The rearrangement joins TRBV20-1 to TRBJ2-5; D perhaps matches TRBD2 (6 bases). Trimming pared 4 bases from V and 5 bases from J, leaving 20 bases between. The CDR3 is 15 amino acids. Per the germline V gene, CDR1 is DFQATT and CDR2 is SNEGSKA (reference sequence). The CDR3 nucleotides read TGCAGTGCTAAAGCCGGGACTGGGGTAAGGGAGACCCAGTACTTC. Translating it yields CSAKAGTGVRETQYF.

A few counts support this clonotype. The chain couples TRBV29-1 to TRBJ2-3; 13 bases fit TRBD2. V gave up 6 bases and J gave up 5 bases; unmatched junction bases: 2. This CDR3 contains 13 residues. CDR1 SQVTM and CDR2 ANQGSEA come from the germline V gene. CDR3 residues: CSVRTSGGDTQYF. In nucleotides, the CDR3 is TGCAGCGTGCGGACTAGCGGGGGAGATACGCAGTATTTT.

This clonotype was counted only a few times. V usage is TRBV24-1 and J usage is TRBJ2-5; D remains ambiguous. Germline V CDR1 and CDR2: KGHDR, SFDVKD. Trimming left V 3 bases short and J 1 base short, with 11 bases between. The CDR3 has 15 residues. CDR3 DNA sequence: TGTGCCACCAGTGATAAGGTTCCGGCCCAAGAGACCCAGTACTTC. Its translation: CATSDKVPAQETQYF.

The CDR3 here is CASSQVIHSPLHF. For the CDR3, the DNA is TGTGCCAGCAGCCAAGTCATTCATTCACCCCTCCACTTT. The J gene is TRBJ1-6, the V gene TRBV14; D unresolved. Per the germline V gene, CDR1 is SGHDN and CDR2 is FVKESK. This CDR3 contains 13 residues. Trimming took 1 base from V and 8 from J, leaving 6 bases between them. The whole variable domain, remainder taken from reference TRBV14 and TRBJ1-6, is EAGVTQFPSHSVIEKGQTVTLRCDPISGHDNLYWYRRVMGKEIKFLLHFVKESKQDESGMPNNRFLAERTGGTYSTLKVQPAELEDSGVYFCASSQVIHSPLHFGNGTRLTVT.